Presented here are 18 T cell receptor beta chains from one specimen sequenced in a study of identical twins. Using its own MiXCR run on the 5' RACE reads, TCRdb lists one record per CDR3 protein. The table lists about 340,000 distinct CDR3 sequences, about 9% of them singletons. Material: naive T cells sorted from blood. These receptors were taken from a woman aged 45-60 years in good health.

This clonotype was counted between two and nine times. The genes are TRBV11-1 and TRBJ2-5; D unclear. The CDR3 is 15 residues long. Germline V gives CDR1 SGHAT, CDR2 FQDESV (reference sequence). Trimming removed 4 bases at V and 2 bases at J, with 14 bases between. CDR3 protein: CASSSLYGSQETQYF. CDR3 DNA sequence: TGTGCCAGCAGCTCACTCTACGGATCTCAAGAGACCCAGTACTTC.

This chain joins TRBV11-2 and TRBJ2-1, with a tentative D call TRBD2 (7 bases). Deletions cut 1 base from V and 13 bases from J, with 14 bases between. Germline V gene lookup returns CDR1 SGHAT and CDR2 FQNNGV. This CDR3 contains 13 residues. This CDR3 reads CASSLGGLADQFF. For the CDR3, the DNA is TGTGCCAGCAGCTTAGGGGGGCTAGCGGACCAGTTCTTC.

The chain joins TRBV12-3 or TRBV12-4 to TRBJ2-3, with TRBD2 matching over 11 bases. CDR3 length: 15 amino acids. The junction had 13 bases not matched to a gene; V was cut back by 9 bases and J by 8 bases. CDR3 amino acids: CASTLSGRAEGTQYF. The CDR3 nucleotides are TGTGCCAGTACCCTTAGCGGGAGGGCCGAGGGTACGCAGTATTTT.

There are a few counts of this clonotype. This chain links TRBV10-3 with TRBJ1-2; no definite D call. CDR3 length: 14 residues. The V and J ends lost 3 bases and 6 bases respectively, with 14 bases between them. Germline V gives CDR1 ENHRY, CDR2 SYGVKD. This CDR3 reads CAISDQEVVDGYTF. In DNA, the CDR3 is TGTGCCATCAGTGACCAGGAGGTTGTCGATGGCTACACCTTC.

The J gene is TRBJ2-3, the V gene TRBV18, with 9 bases aligning to TRBD1. The J call may be wrong; the DNA end is better matched by TRBJ1-5. CDR3 length equals 15 residues. Germline values: CDR1 KGHSH, CDR2 LQKENI. The DNA of the CDR3 is TGTGCCAGCTCACCACGGGACAGGGCGACAGATACGCAGCATTTT. Protein: CASSPRDRATDTQHF.

This clonotype was seen at least ten times. V and J are TRBV3-1 and TRBJ1-1, with D hard to call. This CDR3 comprises 15 residues. The V gene's germline CDR1 is LGHDT and CDR2 YNNKEL (reference sequence). The V end lost 0 bases, the J end lost 5 bases, and 13 bases lay between the germline ends. The CDR3 DNA reads TGTGCCAGCAGCCAAGAGGGGAGGTGGGATACTGAAGCTTTCTTT. Translation gives CASSQEGRWDTEAFF.

This chain connects TRBV19 to TRBJ2-1; 9 positions match TRBD1. With 10 bases clipped from V and 6 bases from J, the junction kept 13 bases outside the gene matches. The germline V gene encodes CDR1 LNHDA and CDR2 SQIVND (reference sequence). The CDR3 is 15 residues long. Here the CDR3 DNA reads TGTGCCACCCATATAGAGACAGGGGGTCCCAATGAGCAGTTCTTC. It specifies CATHIETGGPNEQFF. Full variable domain (outside the CDR3, taken from reference TRBV19 and TRBJ2-1): DGGITQSPKYLFRKEGQNVTLSCEQNLNHDAMYWYRQDPGQGLRLIYYSQIVNDFQKGDIAEGYSVSREKKESFPLTVTSAQKNPTAFYLCATHIETGGPNEQFFGPGTRLTVL.

This clonotype occurred a few times. The rearrangement uses TRBV4-1 and TRBJ2-7; no clear D gene. V was trimmed by 0 bases and J by 1 base, leaving 7 bases between them. This CDR3 has 14 amino acids. Germline CDR1 is MGHRA and CDR2 is YSYEKL. In nucleotides, the CDR3 is TGCGCCAGCAGCCAAGATCTGGATTCCTACGAGCAGTACTTC. It codes for CASSQDLDSYEQYF.

The chain recombines TRBV12-3 or TRBV12-4 with TRBJ2-2; the D is unclear. The CDR3 is 15 residues long. V was trimmed by 5 bases and J by 5 bases, leaving 15 bases between them. CDR3 in amino acids: CASSRDSPRTGELFF. CDR3 nucleotides: TGTGCCAGCAGTCGCGACTCCCCGAGGACCGGGGAGCTGTTTTTT.

CDR3 in amino acids: CASSPVGRGRNTEAFF. In nucleotides, the CDR3 is TGCGCCAGCAGCCCCGTCGGGCGGGGGCGGAACACTGAAGCTTTCTTT. V is TRBV4-1 and J is TRBJ1-1, with D perhaps TRBD1 (6 bases). With 4 bases removed from V and 1 base from J, the gap between germline ends came to 16 bases. This CDR3 is built from 16 residues. Germline V CDR1 and CDR2: MGHRA, YSYEKL.

The chain couples TRBV5-1 to TRBJ1-1; 7 bases align to TRBD1. Germline CDR1 and CDR2: SGHRS and YFSETQ. V was clipped by 3 bases and J by 6 bases; unmatched bases: 5. CDR3 size: 13 residues. CDR3 region: CASSSTGRSEAFF. CDR3 sequence (DNA): TGCGCCAGCAGCTCGACAGGGAGATCTGAAGCTTTCTTT.

J is TRBJ2-7 and V is TRBV24-1; TRBD1 matches at 8 bases. The CDR3 runs to 13 residues. Germline lookup yields CDR1 KGHDR and CDR2 SFDVKD. V lost 9 bases, J lost 4 bases, and 7 bases stayed unmatched. The CDR3 sequence: CATARDRFYEQYF. CDR3 coding DNA: TGTGCCACCGCCCGGGACAGGTTTTACGAGCAGTACTTC.

This clonotype has a count of ten or more. This chain joins TRBV5-1 and TRBJ1-1; D uncertain. V was clipped by 3 bases and J by 11 bases, with 17 bases between them. The CDR3 loop spans 13 amino acids. From germline, CDR1 is SGHRS and CDR2 YFSETQ. The CDR3 reads CASSSREPLGAFF. The CDR3 DNA reads TGCGCCAGCAGCTCCCGGGAGCCACTTGGGGCTTTCTTT. The whole variable domain, remainder taken from reference TRBV5-1 and TRBJ1-1, is KAGVTQTPRYLIKTRGQQVTLSCSPISGHRSVSWYQQTPGQGLQFLFEYFSETQRNKGNFPGRFSGRQFSNSRSEMNVSTLELGDSALYLCASSSREPLGAFFGQGTRLTVV.

This clonotype has at least ten counts. This chain links TRBV20-1 with TRBJ2-1; D gene ambiguous. Trimming shortened V by 6 bases and J by 7 bases, and 13 bases separated the two germline ends. The CDR3 has 12 amino acids. Germline-derived CDR1 and CDR2 are DFQATT and SNEGSKA (reference sequence). In DNA form, the CDR3 reads TGCAGTGCGGACGACACACCAAATGAGCAGTTCTTC. It specifies CSADDTPNEQFF.

This chain links TRBV7-9 with TRBJ2-1; D possibly uses TRBD1 or TRBD2 (5 bases each). The V gene lost 5 bases and the J gene lost 0 bases, with 14 bases spanning the gap. The length of the CDR3 is 16 residues. The germline V gene has CDR1 SEHNR and CDR2 FQNEAQ (reference sequence). The CDR3 DNA reads as TGTGCCAGCAGCAGCCTTGGGACGAGCTCCTACAATGAGCAGTTCTTC. Encoded protein: CASSSLGTSSYNEQFF.

This clonotype appeared a few times. The CDR3 here is CASSHGTPYGEQFF. The DNA of the CDR3 is TGTGCCAGCAGCCACGGGACACCGTACGGTGAGCAGTTCTTC. This chain connects TRBV12-3 or TRBV12-4 to TRBJ2-1; a weak D match, TRBD1 (6 bases). The V gene lost 6 bases and the J gene lost 9 bases, with 18 bases spanning the gap. The length of the CDR3 is 14 residues.

The V and J genes are TRBV7-6 and TRBJ2-2; D not resolved. V shed 0 bases and J shed 0 bases, with 11 bases lying between them. This CDR3 is 17 amino acids long. CDR1 and CDR2 from the germline V gene are SGHVS and FNYEAQ. CDR3 DNA: TGTGCCAGCAGCTTAGCCTCAGCGCTACCGAACACCGGGGAGCTGTTTTTT. Translated: CASSLASALPNTGELFF.

This clonotype has a handful of counts. V gene TRBV5-1 combines with J gene TRBJ2-7; the D call may be TRBD1 or TRBD2 (5 bases each). V gave up 5 bases and J gave up 6 bases, with 18 bases separating them. This CDR3 contains 14 residues. Germline-derived CDR1 and CDR2 are SGHRS and YFSETQ. Written as DNA, the CDR3 is TGCGCCAGCAGGTCCCCCGGGGCCATCGGCGAGCAGTACTTC. It codes for CASRSPGAIGEQYF. The full variable domain, its missing parts supplied by reference TRBV5-1 and TRBJ2-7, is KAGVTQTPRYLIKTRGQQVTLSCSPISGHRSVSWYQQTPGQGLQFLFEYFSETQRNKGNFPGRFSGRQFSNSRSEMNVSTLELGDSALYLCASRSPGAIGEQYFGPGTRLTVT.